The sequence of this TCR beta chain was determined in a study of cytomegalovirus exposure and HLA in healthy donors. Broader study findings: Rarity held for most TCR sequences, but there were some public TCRs that occurred in many donors. CMV serostatus was the sole immune exposure data available.

The count of this clone is one. Its specificity is unknown. This CDR3 comprises 15 residues. Germline V gene sequence: CDR1 SEHNR, CDR2 FQNEAQ (reference sequence). The V gene end was trimmed by 6 bases and the J gene end by 1 base; junction bases not matched to a gene: 9. The PCR contained 60 Vbeta and 13 Jbeta primers. Methods used by the authors: Per a later analysis, the number of unique TCR beta chains was approximately 73 million, of which roughly 10 million were shared. Repertoires were generated with immunoSEQ multiplex PCR, while TCRdb's copy carries only in-frame clones and drops some. That table gives V, J and clone size, and the DNA gave D and trimming. There are more than 80,000 clones in the sample; roughly 82% occur only once, and under 7.5% lies in the top ten.

The origin of this receptor is a woman between 50 and 59 years old in good health and CMV-seropositive. The V and J genes are TRBV7-9 and TRBJ2-7; 7 bases map to TRBD2. Sequences were obtained from PBMCs. The CDR3 nucleotides read TGTGCCAGCAGGGGGCTGCGGGGGTGGTCCTACGAGCAGTACTTC. It is translated as CASRGLRGWSYEQYF.